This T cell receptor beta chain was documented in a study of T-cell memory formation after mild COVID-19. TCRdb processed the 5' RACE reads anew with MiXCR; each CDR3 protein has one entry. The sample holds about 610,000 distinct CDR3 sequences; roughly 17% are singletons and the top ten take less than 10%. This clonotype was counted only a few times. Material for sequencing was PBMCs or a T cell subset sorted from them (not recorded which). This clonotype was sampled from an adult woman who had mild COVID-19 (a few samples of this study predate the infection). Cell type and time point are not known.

CDR3 residues: CATSRTGTGSPYEQYF. The CDR3 region has the DNA TGTGCCACCAGCAGAACCGGGACAGGGTCACCCTACGAGCAGTACTTC. The genes are TRBV15 and TRBJ2-7; 9 positions agree with TRBD1. The J segment lost 2 bases and the V segment lost 2 bases, leaving 7 bases of the junction unmatched. The CDR3 length is 16 residues. The V gene's germline CDR1 is LNHNV and CDR2 YYDKDF (reference sequence).